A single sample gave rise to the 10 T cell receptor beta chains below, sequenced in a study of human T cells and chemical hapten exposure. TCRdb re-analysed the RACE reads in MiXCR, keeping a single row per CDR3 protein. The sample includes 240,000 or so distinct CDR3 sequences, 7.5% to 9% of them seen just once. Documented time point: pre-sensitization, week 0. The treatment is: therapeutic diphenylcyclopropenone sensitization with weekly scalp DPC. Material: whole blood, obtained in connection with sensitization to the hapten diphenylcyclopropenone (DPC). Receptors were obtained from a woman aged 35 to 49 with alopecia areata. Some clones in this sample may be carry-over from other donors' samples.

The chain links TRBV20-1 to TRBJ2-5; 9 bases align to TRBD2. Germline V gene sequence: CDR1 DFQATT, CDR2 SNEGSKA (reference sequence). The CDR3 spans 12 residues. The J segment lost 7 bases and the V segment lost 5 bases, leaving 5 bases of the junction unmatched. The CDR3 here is CSAPTGLATQYF. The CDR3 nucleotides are TGCAGTGCTCCTACGGGACTAGCGACCCAGTACTTC.

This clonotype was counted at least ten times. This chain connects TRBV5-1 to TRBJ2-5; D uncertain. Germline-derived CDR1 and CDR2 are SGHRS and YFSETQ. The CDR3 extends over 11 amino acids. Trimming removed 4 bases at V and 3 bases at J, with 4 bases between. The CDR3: CASSIEETQYF. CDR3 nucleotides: TGCGCCAGCAGCATAGAAGAGACCCAGTACTTC.

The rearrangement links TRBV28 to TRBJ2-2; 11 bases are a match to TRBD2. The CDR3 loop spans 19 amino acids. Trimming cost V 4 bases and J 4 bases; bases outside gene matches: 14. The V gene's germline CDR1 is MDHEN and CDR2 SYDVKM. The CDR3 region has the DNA TGTGCCAGCAGTTCCCGACTAGCGGGATCTTCGGGTGGCACCGGGGAGCTGTTTTTT. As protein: CASSSRLAGSSGGTGELFF.

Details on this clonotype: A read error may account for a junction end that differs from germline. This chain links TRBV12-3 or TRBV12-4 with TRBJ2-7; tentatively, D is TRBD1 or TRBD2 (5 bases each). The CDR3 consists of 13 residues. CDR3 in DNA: TGTGCCAGTAGTTTAGCGCTGGGGGACGAGCAGTACTTC. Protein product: CASSLALGDEQYF.

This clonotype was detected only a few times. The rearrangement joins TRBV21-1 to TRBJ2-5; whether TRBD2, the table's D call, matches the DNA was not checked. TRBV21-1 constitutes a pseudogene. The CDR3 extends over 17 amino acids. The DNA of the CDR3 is TGTGCCAGCAGCAAAGCTAGGAGACTAGCGGTCCAAGAGACCCAGTACTTC. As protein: CASSKARRLAVQETQYF.

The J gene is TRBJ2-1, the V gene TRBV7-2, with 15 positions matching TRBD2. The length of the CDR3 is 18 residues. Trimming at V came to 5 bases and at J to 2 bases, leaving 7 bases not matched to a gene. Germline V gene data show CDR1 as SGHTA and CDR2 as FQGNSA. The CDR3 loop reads CASSPRTSGRATYNEQFF. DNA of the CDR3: TGTGCCAGCAGCCCAAGGACTAGCGGGAGGGCAACCTACAATGAGCAGTTCTTC. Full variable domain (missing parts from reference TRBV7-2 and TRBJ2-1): GAGVSQSPSNKVTEKGKDVELRCDPISGHTALYWYRQSLGQGLEFLIYFQGNSAPDKSGLPSDRFSAERTGGSVSTLTIQRTQQEDSAVYLCASSPRTSGRATYNEQFFGPGTRLTVL.

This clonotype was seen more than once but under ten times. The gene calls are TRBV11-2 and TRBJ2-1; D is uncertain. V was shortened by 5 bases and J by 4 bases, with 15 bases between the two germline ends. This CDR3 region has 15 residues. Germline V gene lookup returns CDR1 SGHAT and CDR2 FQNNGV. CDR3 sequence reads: CASSRPSSAYNEQFF. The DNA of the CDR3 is TGTGCCAGCAGCCGTCCGAGTAGTGCTTACAATGAGCAGTTCTTC.

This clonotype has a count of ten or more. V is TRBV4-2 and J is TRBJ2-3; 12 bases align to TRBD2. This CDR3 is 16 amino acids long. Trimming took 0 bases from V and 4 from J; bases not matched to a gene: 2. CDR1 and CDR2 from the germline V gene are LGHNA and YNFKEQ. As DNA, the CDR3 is TGTGCCAGCAGCCAAGATCTAGCGGGAGGGCCAGATACGCAGTATTTT. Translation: CASSQDLAGGPDTQYF.

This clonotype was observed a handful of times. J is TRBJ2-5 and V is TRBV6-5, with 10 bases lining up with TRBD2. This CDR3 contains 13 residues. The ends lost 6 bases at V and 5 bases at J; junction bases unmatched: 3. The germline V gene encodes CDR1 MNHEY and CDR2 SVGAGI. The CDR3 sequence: CASRIAGGETQYF. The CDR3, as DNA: TGTGCCAGCAGAATAGCGGGAGGTGAGACCCAGTACTTC.

CDR3 bases: TGCGCCAGCAGGACCGGGACAACTAACTATGGCTACACCTTC. Translated, it gives CASRTGTTNYGYTF. The chain joins TRBV5-1 to TRBJ1-2, with D tentatively TRBD1 (6 bases). The CDR3 is made up of 14 amino acids. Per germline, CDR1 SGHRS and CDR2 YFSETQ. V was clipped by 5 bases and J by 0 bases, with 11 bases between them.